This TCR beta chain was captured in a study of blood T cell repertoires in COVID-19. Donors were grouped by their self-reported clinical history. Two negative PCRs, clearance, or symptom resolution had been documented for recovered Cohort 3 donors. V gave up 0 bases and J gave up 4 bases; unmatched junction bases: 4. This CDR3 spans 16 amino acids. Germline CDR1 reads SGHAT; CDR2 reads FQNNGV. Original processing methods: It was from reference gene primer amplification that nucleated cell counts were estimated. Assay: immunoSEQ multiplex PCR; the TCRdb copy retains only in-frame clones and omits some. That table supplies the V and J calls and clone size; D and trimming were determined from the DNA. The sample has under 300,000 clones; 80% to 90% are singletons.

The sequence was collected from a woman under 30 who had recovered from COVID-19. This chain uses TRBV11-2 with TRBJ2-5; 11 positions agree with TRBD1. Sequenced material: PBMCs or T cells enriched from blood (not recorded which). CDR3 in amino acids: CASSLDKGTGGETQYF. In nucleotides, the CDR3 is TGTGCCAGCAGCTTAGATAAGGGGACAGGGGGAGAGACCCAGTACTTC.